This note documents a single T cell receptor beta chain sequence. The authors' processing: Nucleated cell counts were estimated from reference gene primer amplification. TCRdb's copy holds only in-frame clones and misses some; the assay was immunoSEQ multiplex PCR. V and J calls and clone size are copied from that table; D and trimming were computed from the DNA. Among around 310,000 clones listed, around 92% were seen once. Participant age was roughly 18 to 89 years, and participants resided in fewer than 25 US areas. What the recovered Cohort 3 donors had was two negative PCRs, clearance, or symptom resolution. This record belongs to a study of blood T cell repertoires in COVID-19. On the study more broadly: The cDNA or gDNA used as material had been derived from T cells, B-cell-depleted T cells, or PBMCs.

This CDR3 has 15 residues. Germline V gene sequence: CDR1 SGHRS, CDR2 YFSETQ. V shed 2 bases and J 4 bases; nucleotides not matched to a gene: 8. This receptor was taken from a woman between 25 and 40 years old who had recovered from COVID-19. The sample taken for sequencing was PBMCs or T cells enriched from blood (not recorded which). The rearrangement uses TRBV5-1 and TRBJ2-7; 8 positions match TRBD1. DNA of the CDR3: TGCGCCAGCAGCTTCGGTTCAGGGGGCCTTTACGAGCAGTACTTC. It yields the protein CASSFGSGGLYEQYF.